This T cell receptor (beta chain) was identified during a study of T-cell reconstitution after alpha-beta-depleted transplantation in children. Library preparation (for TCRbeta) was performed with unique molecular identifiers. MiXCR was run by TCRdb on the PCR reads, yielding one entry per CDR3 protein. Among 150,000 to 200,000 distinct CDR3 sequences listed, about 6.8% were seen once. This clonotype appeared a few times. V gave up 4 bases and J gave up 3 bases, with 18 bases separating them. CDR3 length: 16 amino acids. The germline CDR1 and CDR2 sequences are SGHRS and YFSETQ. This TCR came from a human donor who donated a stem cell graft to a child with Wiskott-Aldrich syndrome. The chain couples TRBV5-1 to TRBJ2-3, with D possibly being TRBD1 or TRBD2 (6 bases each). Sample: PBMCs from the stem cell graft donor, taken from the stem cell graft. The CDR3 reads CASSPSRGLGTDTQYF. The CDR3 region has the DNA TGCGCCAGCAGCCCGAGCCGGGGGCTTGGTACAGATACGCAGTATTTT.